Listed below are T cell receptor beta chains from one sample, sequenced in a study of blood T cell repertoires in COVID-19. The assay was immunoSEQ multiplex PCR, and TCRdb's table has in-frame clones only and misses some. The data show about 180,000 clones, about 90% seen once. The sequenced sample consisted of PBMCs or T cells enriched from blood (not recorded which). The receptors derive from a human donor with acute COVID-19. The donor label of this sample is uncertain. Each CDR3 is given with its conserved first and last residue. The order of the fields is V gene, CDR3 length, D gene, J gene, clone size, CDR3 DNA, CDR3 protein. D genes are given only for firm matches. Size is stated for part of the rows, as once, few or many counts, or as a class when the clone is expanded.

V gene: TRBV4-3
CDR3 length: 15
D gene: .
J gene: TRBJ1-3
clone size: .
CDR3 DNA: TGCGCCAGCAGCCAGATAGGCTTGGAGGGAAACACCATATATTTT
CDR3 protein: CASSQIGLEGNTIYF

V gene: TRBV11-2
CDR3 length: 15
D gene: TRBD2
J gene: TRBJ2-3
clone size: .
CDR3 DNA: TGTGCCAGCAGCCTATGGACTAGCGGGGTGGATACGCAGTATTTT
CDR3 protein: CASSLWTSGVDTQYF

V gene: TRBV5-4
CDR3 length: 15
D gene: .
J gene: TRBJ2-5
clone size: .
CDR3 DNA: TGTGCCAGCAGCTTACGACTAGGGAGACAAGAGACCCAGTACTTC
CDR3 protein: CASSLRLGRQETQYF

V gene: TRBV4-3
CDR3 length: 16
D gene: .
J gene: TRBJ1-2
clone size: .
CDR3 DNA: TGCGCCAGCAGCCAAGATATCGTGCAGGGGCCAAGAGGCTACACCTTC
CDR3 protein: CASSQDIVQGPRGYTF

V gene: TRBV4-3
CDR3 length: 13
D gene: .
J gene: TRBJ2-7
clone size: .
CDR3 DNA: TGCGCCAGCAGTCACGAAACGAGGTCCGAGCAGTACTTC
CDR3 protein: CASSHETRSEQYF

V gene: TRBV6-5
CDR3 length: 15
D gene: TRBD1
J gene: TRBJ2-7
clone size: .
CDR3 DNA: TGTGCCAGCAGCATCGACAGGGATCAACACTACGAGCAGTACTTC
CDR3 protein: CASSIDRDQHYEQYF

V gene: TRBV2
CDR3 length: 13
D gene: .
J gene: TRBJ1-1
clone size: .
CDR3 DNA: TGTGCCAGCAGTCAGGGCAGGGACACTGAAGCTTTCTTT
CDR3 protein: CASSQGRDTEAFF

V gene: TRBV5-1
CDR3 length: 13
D gene: .
J gene: TRBJ2-7
clone size: .
CDR3 DNA: TGCGCCAGCAGGGAGGGGAGCTCCTACGAGCAGTACTTC
CDR3 protein: CASREGSSYEQYF

V gene: TRBV29-1
CDR3 length: 13
D gene: TRBD1
J gene: TRBJ2-7
clone size: .
CDR3 DNA: TGCAGCGTTAAAAACAGGGGTGCCTACGAGCAGTACTTC
CDR3 protein: CSVKNRGAYEQYF

V gene: TRBV4-1
CDR3 length: 11
D gene: .
J gene: TRBJ2-2
clone size: .
CDR3 DNA: TGCGCCAGCAGCGCTAGCGGGGAGCTGTTTTTT
CDR3 protein: CASSASGELFF

V gene: TRBV6-5
CDR3 length: 14
D gene: .
J gene: TRBJ2-2
clone size: .
CDR3 DNA: TGTGCCAGCATACCAGGGACGAACACCGGGGAGCTGTTTTTT
CDR3 protein: CASIPGTNTGELFF

V gene: TRBV2
CDR3 length: 14
D gene: .
J gene: TRBJ1-5
clone size: .
CDR3 DNA: TGTGCCAGCAGTGAAGAGTACAGCGGTCAGCCCCAGCATTTT
CDR3 protein: CASSEEYSGQPQHF

V gene: TRBV19
CDR3 length: 13
D gene: .
J gene: TRBJ1-2
clone size: .
CDR3 DNA: TGTGCCAGTAGTTCCCAGGGTAGCTATGGCTACACCTTC
CDR3 protein: CASSSQGSYGYTF

V gene: TRBV28
CDR3 length: 15
D gene: TRBD1
J gene: TRBJ1-4
clone size: .
CDR3 DNA: TGTGCCAGCAGTCACCCCGGGACAGCTAATGAAAAACTGTTTTTT
CDR3 protein: CASSHPGTANEKLFF

V gene: TRBV15
CDR3 length: 14
D gene: TRBD1
J gene: TRBJ2-5
clone size: .
CDR3 DNA: TGTGCCACCAGCAGGGCCGGGACAGGAGCCGTTCAGTACTTC
CDR3 protein: CATSRAGTGAVQYF

V gene: TRBV19
CDR3 length: 14
D gene: .
J gene: TRBJ1-6
clone size: .
CDR3 DNA: TGTGCCCCAGGGGATCCGGTGGGTAGTTCACCCCTCCACTTT
CDR3 protein: CAPGDPVGSSPLHF

V gene: TRBV14
CDR3 length: 19
D gene: TRBD2
J gene: TRBJ2-5
clone size: once
CDR3 DNA: TGTGCCAGCAGCCAAGATACAGCCCGGTTGGCGGGGGGAGGAGAGACCCAGTACTTC
CDR3 protein: CASSQDTARLAGGGETQYF

V gene: TRBV5-5
CDR3 length: 15
D gene: TRBD2
J gene: TRBJ2-7
clone size: .
CDR3 DNA: TGTGCCAGCAGATCTACTAGCGGGGGTTCCTACGAGCAGTACTTC
CDR3 protein: CASRSTSGGSYEQYF

V gene: TRBV18
CDR3 length: 14
D gene: TRBD1
J gene: TRBJ2-1
clone size: once
CDR3 DNA: TGTGCCAGCTCACCCTCACAGGGGTTGAATGAGCAGTTCTTC
CDR3 protein: CASSPSQGLNEQFF

V gene: TRBV6-2/TRBV6-3
CDR3 length: 14
D gene: TRBD1
J gene: TRBJ1-5
clone size: .
CDR3 DNA: TGTGCCAGCAGTTATCGACAGGGTGAACAGCCCCAGCATTTT
CDR3 protein: CASSYRQGEQPQHF

V gene: TRBV30
CDR3 length: 11
D gene: .
J gene: TRBJ1-1
clone size: .
CDR3 DNA: TGTGCCTGGAGTGTGGGGGGAAATGCTTTCTTT
CDR3 protein: CAWSVGGNAFF

V gene: TRBV7-8
CDR3 length: 17
D gene: TRBD1
J gene: TRBJ1-2
clone size: once
CDR3 DNA: TGTGCCAGCAGCTTAGCGCGGGGACAGGAGACAAACTATGGCTACACCTTC
CDR3 protein: CASSLARGQETNYGYTF

V gene: TRBV5-8
CDR3 length: 16
D gene: .
J gene: TRBJ2-7
clone size: .
CDR3 DNA: TGTGCCAGCAGCCACCGGGTCCGGCGGACTACCCTACAGCAGTACTTC
CDR3 protein: CASSHRVRRTTLQQYF

V gene: TRBV5-4
CDR3 length: 16
D gene: .
J gene: TRBJ1-2
clone size: .
CDR3 DNA: TGTGCCAGCAGCTTGGCCGGAAGTCGCAGGTTCTATGGCTACACCTTC
CDR3 protein: CASSLAGSRRFYGYTF

V gene: TRBV30
CDR3 length: 12
D gene: .
J gene: TRBJ1-5
clone size: .
CDR3 DNA: TGTGCCTGGAGTGTCGGTCCCGGGCCCCAGCATTTT
CDR3 protein: CAWSVGPGPQHF

V gene: TRBV6-5
CDR3 length: 14
D gene: TRBD1
J gene: TRBJ2-7
clone size: .
CDR3 DNA: TGTGCCAGCAGTTACCGGGACAGGTTGTACGAGCAGTACTTC
CDR3 protein: CASSYRDRLYEQYF

V gene: TRBV2
CDR3 length: 14
D gene: .
J gene: TRBJ2-5
clone size: .
CDR3 DNA: TGTGCCAGCAGACGAAGCCTCGGTCAAGAGACCCAGTACTTC
CDR3 protein: CASRRSLGQETQYF

V gene: TRBV27
CDR3 length: 15
D gene: TRBD1
J gene: TRBJ2-5
clone size: .
CDR3 DNA: TGTGCCAGCAGCGGTTATGGGACAGGGAAAGAGACCCAGTACTTC
CDR3 protein: CASSGYGTGKETQYF